The 17 T cell receptor beta chains listed next were all sequenced from one sample in a study of shared clonotypes between healthy human individuals. TCRdb's table, derived via immunoSEQ multiplex PCR, lists solely in-frame clones and lacks some. Of 2,500,000 or so clones in the sample, over 85% were seen once. Sequenced input: naive CD4+ T cells from PBMCs. Indicated subset: CD45RA+ positively selected. The receptors were sampled from a man in his late teens or twenties in good health. Some clones in this sample may be carry-over from other donors' samples.

This chain uses TRBV7-8 with TRBJ1-1; D gene unclear. In germline, CDR1 is SGHVS, CDR2 FQNEAQ. The CDR3 is 12 residues long. Trimming cost V 2 bases and J 10 bases, with 11 bases left between them. CDR3 loop: CASSLQPGGAFF. The CDR3 DNA is TGTGCCAGCAGCTTACAGCCAGGTGGAGCTTTCTTT.

The rearrangement uses TRBV30 and TRBJ1-2, with a weak D call TRBD1 (5 bases). Per germline, CDR1 GTSNPN and CDR2 SVGIG (reference sequence). This CDR3 is 15 amino acids long. The V gene lost 3 bases and the J gene lost 2 bases, with 16 bases spanning the gap. CDR3 region: CAWSGWGRYNYGYTF. The CDR3 coding sequence is TGTGCCTGGAGCGGGTGGGGCAGATACAACTATGGCTACACCTTC.

V and J are TRBV4-2 and TRBJ1-5, with 9 bases identical to TRBD1. This CDR3 has 19 residues. The junction had 12 bases not matched to a gene; V was cut back by 2 bases and J by 1 base. The germline gives CDR1 LGHNA, CDR2 YNFKEQ. Here the CDR3 DNA reads TGTGCCAGCAGCCAACTGGCATTGGACAGGGGTAGAAGCAATCAGCCCCAGCATTTT. This gives the protein CASSQLALDRGRSNQPQHF.

A word on this clone: The same CDR3 also results from other DNA sequences found in this sample. The chain joins TRBV28 to TRBJ2-7, with unresolved D. Per germline, CDR1 MDHEN and CDR2 SYDVKM. The CDR3 length is 11 residues. The ends were cut back, 6 bases at V and 3 bases at J, with 6 bases in the middle. The CDR3 bases are TGTGCCAGCAGGGGTTTCTACGAGCAGTACTTC. It yields the protein CASRGFYEQYF.

This clone appeared once. The rearrangement uses TRBV2 and TRBJ1-1, with D uncertain. Germline V lookup: CDR1 SNHLY, CDR2 FYNNEI. The CDR3 runs to 12 residues. Trimming took off 7 bases at V and 1 base at J, with 7 bases between the two ends. CDR3 amino acids: CASKETNTEAFF. The CDR3 coding sequence is TGTGCCAGCAAGGAAACGAACACTGAAGCTTTCTTT.

V gene TRBV5-1 combines with J gene TRBJ2-3; 8 bases line up with TRBD2. CDR3 length: 15 amino acids. With 7 bases clipped from V and 4 bases from J, the junction kept 11 bases outside the gene matches. CDR1 is SGHRS, CDR2 YFSETQ, per germline. In DNA form, the CDR3 reads TGCGCCAGCGACTCGAGCGGGAGTGTGTCAGATACGCAGTATTTT. It is translated as CASDSSGSVSDTQYF.

V and J are TRBV29-1 and TRBJ1-5, with TRBD1 matching over 10 bases. CDR3 length: 16 residues. Germline CDR1 is SQVTM and CDR2 is ANQGSEA. The junction had 9 bases not matched to a gene; V was cut back by 4 bases and J by 3 bases. CDR3 nucleotides: TGCAGCGTTGGTTTCGGGACAGGGGACCACAATCAGCCCCAGCATTTT. Its translation: CSVGFGTGDHNQPQHF.

The genes are TRBV18 and TRBJ1-1; 7 bases fit TRBD1. J lost 3 bases, V lost 6 bases, and 10 bases had no gene match. This CDR3 spans 15 amino acids. The germline V gene has CDR1 KGHSH and CDR2 LQKENI. The CDR3 protein is CASSYTTGWDTEAFF. The CDR3 bases are TGTGCCAGCTCTTACACGACAGGGTGGGACACTGAAGCTTTCTTT. The complete variable domain, with remaining parts taken from reference TRBV18 and TRBJ1-1, reads NAGVMQNPRHLVRRRGQEARLRCSPMKGHSHVYWYRQLPEEGLKFMVYLQKENIIDESGMPKERFSAEFPKEGPSILRIQQVVRGDSAAYFCASSYTTGWDTEAFFGQGTRLTVV.

The chain is built from TRBV7-3 and TRBJ2-5, with D perhaps matching TRBD1 (5 bases). Germline values: CDR1 SGHTA, CDR2 FQGTGA. The CDR3 length is 14 residues. Deletions cut 5 bases from V and 5 bases from J, with 15 bases between. The CDR3 DNA sequence: TGTGCCAGCAGCAAAGGGGCCCCCGAGGAGACCCAGTACTTC. Translating it yields CASSKGAPEETQYF. The full variable domain, completed using reference TRBV7-3 and TRBJ2-5, is GAGVSQTPSNKVTEKGKYVELRCDPISGHTALYWYRQSLGQGPEFLIYFQGTGAADDSGLPNDRFFAVRPEGSVSTLKIQRTERGDSAVYLCASSKGAPEETQYFGPGTRLLVL.

The chain combines TRBV6-5 with TRBJ1-5; D is unclear. Trimming removed 0 bases from V and 6 bases from J, with 12 bases in between. The CDR3 spans 15 residues. Per germline, CDR1 MNHEY and CDR2 SVGAGI. CDR3 sequence (DNA): TGTGCCAGCAGTTACTCGAACAGTATCACTCAGCCCCAGCATTTT. Its protein product is CASSYSNSITQPQHF.

The V call is TRBV5-6, the J call TRBJ1-1; 8 bases agree with TRBD1. This CDR3 is 13 amino acids long. The V gene end was trimmed by 6 bases and the J gene end by 4 bases; junction bases not matched to a gene: 5. The germline V gene encodes CDR1 SGHDT and CDR2 YYEEEE. CDR3 protein: CASIGQGGTEAFF. CDR3 coding DNA: TGTGCCAGCATAGGACAGGGTGGCACTGAAGCTTTCTTT.

V and J are TRBV10-3 and TRBJ1-1; D is unresolved. Trimming pared 2 bases from V and 1 base from J, leaving 17 bases between. The CDR3 has 17 amino acids. CDR1 is ENHRY, CDR2 SYGVKD, per germline. CDR3 loop: CAISEPGRAPGNTEAFF. CDR3 coding DNA: TGTGCCATCAGTGAGCCTGGGAGGGCCCCCGGGAACACTGAAGCTTTCTTT.

A word on this clone: Other DNA sequences in the sample encode the same CDR3. The chain uses TRBV5-5 and TRBJ2-1, with D possibly being TRBD1 (6 bases). The CDR3 is 13 residues long. CDR1 and CDR2 from the germline V gene are SGHKS and YYEKEE (reference sequence). V was trimmed by 2 bases and J by 4 bases, leaving 7 bases between them. CDR3 sequence (DNA): TGTGCCAGCAGCTTAACAGGGTACAATGAGCAGTTCTTC. This encodes CASSLTGYNEQFF.

The chain is built from TRBV19 and TRBJ2-7; 9 bases fit TRBD2. CDR3 length equals 15 residues. The V segment lost 5 bases and the J segment 8 bases; nucleotides outside the gene matches: 13. Germline values: CDR1 LNHDA, CDR2 SQIVND (reference sequence). The CDR3: CASSLAGGRDLQQYF. The CDR3 nucleotides are TGTGCCAGTAGTCTTGCTGGCGGGAGGGACCTCCAGCAGTACTTC.

V gene TRBV5-5 combines with J gene TRBJ2-3; D unresolved. V dropped 0 bases and J dropped 0 bases, with 5 bases sitting between them. CDR1 and CDR2 from the germline V gene are SGHKS and YYEKEE (reference sequence). The CDR3 covers 14 residues. DNA for the CDR3: TGTGCCAGCAGCTTGGATACCAGCACAGATACGCAGTATTTT. Translated: CASSLDTSTDTQYF.

The chain is built from TRBV30 and TRBJ1-2; 12 positions agree with TRBD1. The CDR3 runs to 16 residues. The V gene's germline CDR1 is GTSNPN and CDR2 SVGIG (reference sequence). V lost 1 base, J lost 3 bases, and 6 bases stayed unmatched. CDR3 sequence (DNA): TGTGCCTGGAGTGCGGGACAGGGGGCTGGGGACTATGGCTACACCTTC. As protein: CAWSAGQGAGDYGYTF. The full variable domain, with the rest looked up from reference TRBV30 and TRBJ1-2, is SQTIHQWPATLVQPVGSPLSLECTVEGTSNPNLYWYRQAAGRGLQLLFYSVGIGQISSEVPQNLSASRPQDRQFILSSKKLLLSDSGFYLCAWSAGQGAGDYGYTFGSGTRLTVV.

The V and J genes are TRBV9 and TRBJ1-2, with TRBD1 identical over 11 bases. This CDR3 comprises 14 residues. The junction had 6 bases not matched to a gene; V was cut back by 4 bases and J by 7 bases. Germline V gene lookup returns CDR1 SGDLS and CDR2 YYNGEE. CDR3 loop: CASSLGQGAGGYTF. CDR3 nucleotides: TGTGCCAGCAGCCTAGGACAGGGGGCTGGTGGCTACACCTTC.